What follows is one TCR beta chain and its context. The antigen is unknown. This beta chain turned up in a library designed for alpha chains; as an off-target read, its abundance says little. As to time point: sample taken at primary tumor resection. Donors were fewer than 90 untreated early-stage non-small cell lung cancer patients. Whole RNA was taken from tumor, nontumor lung or frozen PBMC; it was then sequenced unsorted. The sample is drawn from a study of spatial heterogeneity in lung cancer. As for the study in general: Averaged across combinations, each unique TCR and UMI pairing appeared more than ten times in raw reads, which were uncorrected.

Between the trimmed V and J ends, which lost 3 bases and 0 bases, there was a span of 12 bases. The CDR3 consists of 16 residues. Germline V gene sequence: CDR1 GTSNPN, CDR2 SVGIG (reference sequence). The study, taken as a whole, reports: Tracking of tumor mutation counts was seen in expanded intratumoral alpha and beta TCR counts.

TCRdb fed the 5' RACE reads into MiXCR, producing one record per CDR3 protein. The profile shows 5,500 to 7,500 distinct CDR3 sequences, roughly 13% of them singletons. The receptor was isolated from a male donor with early-stage non-small cell lung cancer. Sample: lung tumor tissue, taken at surgery. The V call is TRBV30, the J call TRBJ2-6; D gene ambiguous. CDR3 nucleotide sequence: TGTGCCTGGAGCCTTCTAGTCTCCTCTGGGGCCAACGTCCTGACTTTC. Translation gives CAWSLLVSSGANVLTF.